This TCR beta chain emerged from a study of T cells in Graves' hyperthyroidism and ophthalmopathy. Notes on the study in general: Most thyroid clonotypes with frequency above 0.001 were detected in blood.

V was clipped by 5 bases and J by 6 bases, with 7 bases between them. Germline V lookup: CDR1 SQVTM, CDR2 ANQGSEA. The CDR3 length is 11 residues. There were TCR beta CDR3 regions amplified from RNA transcripts. HTBI primers drove first-round RT-PCR of the TCR CDR3. MiXCR, applied by TCRdb to the multiplex PCR reads, yields one record per CDR3 protein. The table lists approximately 400,000 distinct CDR3 sequences, roughly 14% of them singletons. As regards this clonotype: Its antigen is not known.

Input material: blood. This sequence joins TRBV29-1 and TRBJ2-2; no clear D gene. The sequence was obtained from a woman younger than 30 with Graves' hyperthyroidism. CDR3 sequence reads: CSVLLPGELFF. CDR3 bases: TGCAGCGTTTTACTTCCCGGGGAGCTGTTTTTT.